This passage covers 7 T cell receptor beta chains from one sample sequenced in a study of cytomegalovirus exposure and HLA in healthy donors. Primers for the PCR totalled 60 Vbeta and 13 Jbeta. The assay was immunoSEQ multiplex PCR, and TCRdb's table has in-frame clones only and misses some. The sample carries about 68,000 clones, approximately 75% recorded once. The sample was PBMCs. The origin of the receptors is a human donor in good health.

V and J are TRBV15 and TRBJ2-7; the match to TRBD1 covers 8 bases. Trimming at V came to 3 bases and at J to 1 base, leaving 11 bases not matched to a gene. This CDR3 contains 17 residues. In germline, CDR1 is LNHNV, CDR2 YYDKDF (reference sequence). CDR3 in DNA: TGTGCCACCAGCAGGAATTTCGGGGACAGGTTTTCCTACGAGCAGTACTTC. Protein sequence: CATSRNFGDRFSYEQYF.

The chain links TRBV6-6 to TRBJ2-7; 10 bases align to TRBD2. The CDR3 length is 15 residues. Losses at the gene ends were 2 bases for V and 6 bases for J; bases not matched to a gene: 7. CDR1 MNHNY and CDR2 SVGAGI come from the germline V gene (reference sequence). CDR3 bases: TGTGCCAGCAGTTACGACCTAGCGGGGGCGCGCGAGCAGTACTTC. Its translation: CASSYDLAGAREQYF.

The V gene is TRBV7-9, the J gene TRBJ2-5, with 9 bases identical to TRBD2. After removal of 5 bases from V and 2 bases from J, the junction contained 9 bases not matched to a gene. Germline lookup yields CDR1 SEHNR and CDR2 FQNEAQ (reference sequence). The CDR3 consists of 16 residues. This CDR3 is CASSPPGLALQETQYF. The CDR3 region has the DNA TGTGCCAGCAGCCCTCCGGGACTAGCCCTTCAAGAGACCCAGTACTTC.

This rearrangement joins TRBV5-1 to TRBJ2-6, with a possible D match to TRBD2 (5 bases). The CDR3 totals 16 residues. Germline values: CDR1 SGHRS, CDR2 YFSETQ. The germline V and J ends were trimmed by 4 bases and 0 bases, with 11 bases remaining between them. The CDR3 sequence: CASSAPRASGANVLTF. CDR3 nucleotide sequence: TGCGCCAGCAGCGCCCCGCGGGCCTCTGGGGCCAACGTCCTGACTTTC.

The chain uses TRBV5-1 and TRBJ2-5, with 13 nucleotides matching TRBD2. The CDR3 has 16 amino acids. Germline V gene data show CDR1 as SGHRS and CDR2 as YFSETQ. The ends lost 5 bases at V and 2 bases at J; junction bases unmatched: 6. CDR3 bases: TGCGCCAGCAGACCGACTAGCGGGGGGCCACAAGAGACCCAGTACTTC. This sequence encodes CASRPTSGGPQETQYF.

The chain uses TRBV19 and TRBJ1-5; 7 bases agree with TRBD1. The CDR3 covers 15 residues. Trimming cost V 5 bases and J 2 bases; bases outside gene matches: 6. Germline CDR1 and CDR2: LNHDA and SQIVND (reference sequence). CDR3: CASSYYRGRNQPQHF. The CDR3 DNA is TGTGCCAGTAGTTACTACAGGGGACGCAATCAGCCCCAGCATTTT.

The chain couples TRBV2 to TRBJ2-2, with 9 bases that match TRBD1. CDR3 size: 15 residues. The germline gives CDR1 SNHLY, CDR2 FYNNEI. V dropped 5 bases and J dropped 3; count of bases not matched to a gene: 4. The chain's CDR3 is CASSKQGADTGELFF. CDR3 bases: TGTGCCAGCAGTAAACAGGGGGCTGACACCGGGGAGCTGTTTTTT.